The next 9 T cell receptor beta chains were all read from a single sample in a study of blood T cell repertoires in COVID-19. Method: immunoSEQ multiplex PCR; TCRdb's copy keeps in-frame clones and lacks some. The sample has under 200,000 clones; about four fifths are singletons. Specimen: peripheral blood. The origin of the receptors is a human donor with acute or convalescent COVID-19. The donor label of this sample is uncertain.

The chain has TRBV19 and TRBJ1-5; possible D gene TRBD1, 5 bases. This CDR3 has 14 residues. Germline V gene lookup returns CDR1 LNHDA and CDR2 SQIVND (reference sequence). V was trimmed by 3 bases and J by 8 bases, leaving 14 bases between them. This CDR3 reads CASSMRRGEEPQHF. CDR3 DNA sequence: TGTGCCAGTAGTATGAGGAGGGGTGAGGAGCCCCAGCATTTT.

The chain carries TRBV13 and TRBJ2-7; 10 bases are shared with TRBD2. The junction had 13 bases not matched to a gene; V was cut back by 7 bases and J by 1 base. CDR3 length equals 17 residues. From germline, CDR1 is PRHDT and CDR2 FYEKMQ (reference sequence). This CDR3 reads CASTRPLLAGESYEQYF. The DNA for the CDR3 is TGTGCCAGCACCCGCCCCCTGCTAGCGGGAGAGTCCTACGAGCAGTACTTC.

This clone was counted between two and nine times. The V gene is TRBV11-2, the J gene TRBJ2-5; the match to TRBD1 covers 9 bases. V was clipped by 3 bases and J by 6 bases; unmatched bases: 8. This CDR3 is 15 amino acids long. Germline V gene sequence: CDR1 SGHAT, CDR2 FQNNGV. The CDR3 DNA is TGTGCCAGCAGCTTCCCGGGACAGGGATTTAAGACCCAGTACTTC. It translates to CASSFPGQGFKTQYF. The full variable domain, its missing parts supplied by reference TRBV11-2 and TRBJ2-5, is EAGVAQSPRYKIIEKRQSVAFWCNPISGHATLYWYQQILGQGPKLLIQFQNNGVVDDSQLPKDRFSAERLKGVDSTLKIQPAKLEDSAVYLCASSFPGQGFKTQYFGPGTRLLVL.

This clone was seen more than once but under ten times. The chain uses TRBV2 and TRBJ1-5; no clear D. The CDR3 length is 14 residues. The V gene lost 1 base and the J gene lost 7 bases, with 11 bases spanning the gap. Germline CDR1 is SNHLY and CDR2 is FYNNEI. The CDR3 sequence is CASSEGQNKQPQHF. CDR3 nucleotides: TGTGCCAGCAGTGAAGGGCAGAACAAGCAGCCCCAGCATTTT.

V and J are TRBV2 and TRBJ1-2; 7 bases are shared with TRBD1. J lost 6 bases, V lost 4 bases, and 2 bases had no gene match. This CDR3 comprises 12 residues. Germline CDR1 SNHLY, CDR2 FYNNEI. Written as DNA, the CDR3 is TGTGCCAGCAGTGTACAGGGGAATGGCTACACCTTC. Its translation is CASSVQGNGYTF.

This clone was observed at least ten times. V usage is TRBV5-4 and J usage is TRBJ1-6, with 10 bases lining up with TRBD1. Per germline, CDR1 SGHNT and CDR2 YYREEE (reference sequence). Trimming took 4 bases from V and 5 from J; bases not matched to a gene: 3. CDR3 length: 15 residues. CDR3 sequence (DNA): TGTGCCAGCAGCCCCGGACAGGGGGATAATTCACCCCTCCACTTT. Protein product: CASSPGQGDNSPLHF.

Turning to this clone: A junction end diverges from the germline sequence, so it may reflect a read error. The chain joins TRBV7-2 to TRBJ2-3; maybe TRBD2 (5 bases). Per germline, CDR1 SGHTA and CDR2 FQGNSA. The CDR3 covers 12 residues. CDR3 sequence: CASSLAIWERTF. DNA for the CDR3: TGTGCCAGCAGCTTAGCGATATGGGAGCGTACTTTT.

CDR3 residues: CASRRGTSGPDTQYF. The CDR3 DNA follows: TGCGCCAGCAGGCGCGGGACTAGCGGACCAGATACGCAGTATTTT. The rearrangement uses TRBV5-1 and TRBJ2-3, with 11 nucleotides matching TRBD2. The germline gives CDR1 SGHRS, CDR2 YFSETQ. This CDR3 contains 15 residues. V lost 5 bases, J lost 4 bases, and 6 bases stayed unmatched.

The chain has TRBV19 and TRBJ1-5; no firm D call. Germline V gives CDR1 LNHDA, CDR2 SQIVND (reference sequence). The CDR3 runs to 16 residues. V was trimmed by 2 bases and J by 5 bases, leaving 16 bases between them. Here the CDR3 reads CASSIRPAARYQPQHF. CDR3 nucleotides: TGTGCCAGTAGTATACGGCCGGCGGCCCGTTATCAGCCCCAGCATTTT.